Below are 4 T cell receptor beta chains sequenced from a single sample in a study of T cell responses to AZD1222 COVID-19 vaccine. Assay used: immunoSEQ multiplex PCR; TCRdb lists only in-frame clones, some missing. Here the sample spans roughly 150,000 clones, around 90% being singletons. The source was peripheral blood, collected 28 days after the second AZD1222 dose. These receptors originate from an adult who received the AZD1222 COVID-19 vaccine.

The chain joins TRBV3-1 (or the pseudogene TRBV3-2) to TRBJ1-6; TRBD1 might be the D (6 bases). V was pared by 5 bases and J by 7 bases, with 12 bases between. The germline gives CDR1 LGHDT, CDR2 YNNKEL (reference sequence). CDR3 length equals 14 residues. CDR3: CASSYGTPNSPLHF. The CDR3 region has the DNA TGTGCCAGCAGCTACGGGACACCAAATTCACCCCTCCACTTT.

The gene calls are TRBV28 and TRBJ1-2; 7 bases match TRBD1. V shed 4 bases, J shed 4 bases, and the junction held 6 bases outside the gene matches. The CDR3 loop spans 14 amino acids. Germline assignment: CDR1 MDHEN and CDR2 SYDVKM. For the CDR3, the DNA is TGTGCCAGCAGTTCCCCCGACAGGGCCTATGGCTACACCTTC. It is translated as CASSSPDRAYGYTF.

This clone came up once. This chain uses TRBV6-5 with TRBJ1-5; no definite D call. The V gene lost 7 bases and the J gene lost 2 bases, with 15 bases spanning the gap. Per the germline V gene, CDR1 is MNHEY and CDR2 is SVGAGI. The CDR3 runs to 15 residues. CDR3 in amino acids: CASKAGRLRNQPQHF. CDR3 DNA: TGTGCCAGCAAGGCCGGCAGGTTGCGCAATCAGCCCCAGCATTTT.

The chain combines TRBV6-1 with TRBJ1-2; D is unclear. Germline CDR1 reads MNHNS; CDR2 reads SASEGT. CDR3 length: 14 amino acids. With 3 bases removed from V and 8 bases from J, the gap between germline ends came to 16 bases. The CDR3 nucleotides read TGTGCCAGCAGTGAGGGAGGCCCTGTTACGGGCTACACCTTC. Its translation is CASSEGGPVTGYTF.